This entry features one T cell receptor beta chain sequence. Its antigen is undetermined. This entry belongs to a study of T cell responses to AZD1222 COVID-19 vaccine. Study conclusions and caveats: Baseline serology detected seropositivity in only 6 or 7 AZD1222 recipients. Reports indicate that nearly half of spike-specific TCRs are directed at unmutated variant regions. In a largely white British group with more females than males, clonal diversity was possibly underestimated.

V was clipped by 4 bases and J by 8 bases, with 18 bases between them. The CDR3 has 15 amino acids. CDR1 and CDR2 (germline): SNHLY, FYNNEI. Only in-frame clones appear in the TCRdb table, and some are missing; sequencing was by immunoSEQ multiplex PCR. This table holds 150,000 to 200,000 clones, about nine tenths found once. This sequence was found in an adult who received the AZD1222 COVID-19 vaccine. Sequenced material: peripheral blood, taken 28 days after the second AZD1222 dose. This chain links TRBV2 with TRBJ1-5; D remains ambiguous. CDR3 in amino acids: CASSASGTWLEPQHF. CDR3 sequence (DNA): TGTGCCAGCAGTGCCTCAGGAACTTGGCTAGAGCCCCAGCATTTT.